The rows below give T cell receptor beta chains drawn from one sample of a study of STAT3 mutations in large granular lymphocyte leukemia. Clones were sequenced by immunoSEQ multiplex PCR, and TCRdb holds only the in-frame ones, with some missing. The sample records about 1,500 clones, more than 70% being singletons. The source material was peripheral blood mononuclear cells. Source of these receptors: a man in his fifties or sixties with T-cell large granular lymphocyte leukemia. Some clones in this sample may be carry-over from other donors' samples. CDR3s include the opening cysteine and the closing phenylalanine or tryptophan. The D gene is left open where the match is weak. The size entry is marked missing in some rows and otherwise reads once, few, many or a size class.

>NA|TRBV5-4|TRBJ1-2|NA
TGTGCCAGCAGCTTGGCCTTGAATGCTAACTATGGCTACACCTTC
CASSLALNANYGYTF
>NA|TRBV27|TRBJ2-7|NA
TGTGCCAGCAGTTATGGGAGTGTGCAGTACTTC
CASSYGSVQYF
>NA|TRBV5-1|TRBJ2-5|NA
TGCGCCAGCAGCTTGGGGGATCGCTCAAACCAAGAGACCCAGTACTTC
CASSLGDRSNQETQYF
>NA|TRBV5-6|TRBJ2-7|TRBD2
TGTGCCAGCAGCTTGGCGACTAGCGGAGGAGGTGAGCAGTACTTC
CASSLATSGGGEQYF
>NA|TRBV5-1|TRBJ1-4|TRBD1
TGCGCCAGCAGCCCCCAGGGGGTCGAGGTAAATGAAAAACTGTTTTTT
CASSPQGVEVNEKLFF
>NA|TRBV7-8|TRBJ1-4|NA
TGTGCCAGCAGCTTTGCCGGGAATGAAAAACTGTTTTTT
CASSFAGNEKLFF
>NA|TRBV28|TRBJ2-7|TRBD1
TGTGCCAGCAGTTTATGGAAGGGGACAGGGGGTTCCTACGAGCAGTACTTC
CASSLWKGTGGSYEQYF
>few|TRBV7-9|TRBJ2-7|NA
TGTGCCAGCAGCTTATTGGGTCAGGGAAGCTACGAGCAGTACTTC
CASSLLGQGSYEQYF
>NA|TRBV18|TRBJ1-2|NA
TGTGCCAGCTCACCAGAAGGGGCGATCTATGGCTACACCTTC
CASSPEGAIYGYTF
>NA|TRBV6-6|TRBJ2-1|TRBD2
TGTGCCAGCAGTTTGCTAGCGGGAGGGCCCAATGAGCAGTTCTTC
CASSLLAGGPNEQFF
>NA|TRBV7-9|TRBJ1-2|NA
TGTGCCAGCAGCCCCGCGACAGGTGGCAGCTATGGCTACACCTTC
CASSPATGGSYGYTF
>NA|TRBV18|TRBJ1-1|TRBD1
TGTGCCAGCTCACCGGGACAGGGCAACACTGAAGCTTTCTTT
CASSPGQGNTEAFF
>NA|TRBV15|TRBJ1-1|NA
TGTGCCACCAGCTCTGGAGGGACTGAAGCTTTCTTT
CATSSGGTEAFF
>NA|TRBV18|TRBJ1-5|NA
TGTGCCAGCTCCCCCGGGGGCAGGGCAAGGGGTCAGCCCCAGCATTTT
CASSPGGRARGQPQHF
>NA|TRBV7-9|TRBJ1-2|NA
TGTGCCAGCAGCTTAGGACAGCCCATCTATGGCTACACCTTC
CASSLGQPIYGYTF
>NA|TRBV4-3|TRBJ2-7|NA
TGCGCCAGCAGCCAAGAACCCGGGGGCCGCTCCTACGAGCAGTACTTC
CASSQEPGGRSYEQYF
>large|TRBV5-6|TRBJ2-1|TRBD2
TGTGCCAGCAGCTACGGACTAGCGGGTCTGAGCTCCTACAATGAGCAGTTCTTC
CASSYGLAGLSSYNEQFF
>NA|TRBV5-1|TRBJ2-7|TRBD1
TGCGCCAGCAGCGTGGGACAGACTTACTACGAGCAGTACTTC
CASSVGQTYYEQYF
>NA|TRBV7-2|TRBJ2-3|TRBD2
TGTGCCAGCAGCCCCTGGGGGGGAGGACTTCGGCATACGCAGTATTTT
CASSPWGGGLRHTQYF
>NA|TRBV15|TRBJ1-2|TRBD1
TGTGCCACCAGCAGGACAGGGTTAGAGGGCTACACCTTC
CATSRTGLEGYTF
>NA|TRBV5-1|TRBJ2-3|NA
TGCGCCAGCAGCTTGGCAACAGACATAGATACGCAGTATTTT
CASSLATDIDTQYF
>NA|TRBV5-1|TRBJ2-7|TRBD2
TGCGCCAGCAGCCCAGGGACTAGCGGGGGGACCGCCGCGCGGCGCGAGCAGTACTTC
CASSPGTSGGTAARREQYF
>large|TRBV5-1|TRBJ1-5|NA
TGCGCCAGCAGCTCTGACGGTAGCAATCAGCCCCAGCATTTT
CASSSDGSNQPQHF
>once|TRBV5-1|TRBJ1-2|NA
TGCGCCAGCAGCTGGGACTATTACTATGGCTACACCTTC
CASSWDYYYGYTF
>NA|TRBV5-1|TRBJ1-2|NA
TGCGCCAGCAGCTTGGCCGTGGGCCTGGGCTATGGCTACACCTTC
CASSLAVGLGYGYTF
>once|TRBV5-1|TRBJ2-7|TRBD1
TGCGCCAGCAGCCCCGCGACAGGGGCCTCGCTGGTCGAGCAGTACTTC
CASSPATGASLVEQYF
>NA|TRBV5-1|TRBJ1-2|NA
TGCGCCAGCAGCCTGGACGGAAAGGGCTACACCTTC
CASSLDGKGYTF
>NA|TRBV10-3|TRBJ1-2|TRBD1
TGTGCCATCAGTGAGCGACAGGGTTGGGATGGCTACACCTTC
CAISERQGWDGYTF
>NA|TRBV4-3|TRBJ2-6|NA
TGCGCCAGCAGTTTTGGGGCCAACGTCCTGACTTTC
CASSFGANVLTF
>NA|TRBV5-1|TRBJ2-7|TRBD2
TGCGCCAGCAGCTTGGGGTCTAGCGGCGGCTCCTACGAGCAGTACTTC
CASSLGSSGGSYEQYF
>NA|TRBV5-1|TRBJ2-7|TRBD2
TGCGCCAGCAGCTACGGGGGGTCCTACGAGCAGTACTTC
CASSYGGSYEQYF
>NA|TRBV13|TRBJ2-1|NA
TGTGCCAGCAGTTTAGATGCGGGTGAGCAGTTCTTC
CASSLDAGEQFF
>few|TRBV7-2|TRBJ1-2|NA
TGTGCCAGCACCTTGTCGAATGATTACGGCTACACCTTC
CASTLSNDYGYTF
>NA|TRBV5-4|TRBJ1-2|NA
TGTGCCAGCAGCTTGGGACCGGGGGGCTACACCTTC
CASSLGPGGYTF
>few|TRBV5-1|TRBJ2-2|TRBD2
TGCGCCAGCAGCCCCTTGCCGGCGGGGGGGCCCACCGGGGAGCTGTTTTTT
CASSPLPAGGPTGELFF
>NA|TRBV30|TRBJ1-2|NA
TGTGCCTGGAGTTCAGACCGCCAGGGCTATGGCTACACCTTC
CAWSSDRQGYGYTF
>NA|TRBV7-2|TRBJ1-1|NA
TGTGCCAGCAGCGGGGGACCGAACACTGAAGCTTTCTTT
CASSGGPNTEAFF
>NA|TRBV5-6|TRBJ2-1|TRBD2
TGTGCCAGCAGCTTCCCCGGGACTAGCGTCAATGAGCAGTTCTTC
CASSFPGTSVNEQFF
>NA|TRBV5-4|TRBJ1-2|TRBD1
TGTGCCAGCAGCTTGGAGCAGGGGGCGCTGATTGGCTACACCTTC
CASSLEQGALIGYTF
>NA|TRBV30|TRBJ1-5|NA
TGTGCCTGGAGTGTACATTATAGTCAGCCCCAGCATTTT
CAWSVHYSQPQHF